The table lists the clone carrying this TCR beta chain with a few counts. Its antigen is still unknown. After expansion with viral peptide pools in the ViraFEST assay, antigen-specific CD4+ T cells were sequenced. Subsequent to a culture period of roughly 11 days, CD4+ T cells were isolated. Each participant was administered two doses of either the BNT162b2 or the mRNA-1273 vaccine. People in the vaccine group had not been infected with SARS-CoV-2 before, and their nucleocapsid antibodies were negative. Sequencing used immunoSEQ multiplex PCR; TCRdb keeps in-frame clones, though not all of them. The data contain some 23,000 clones, approximately 79% of them singletons. This specimen comes from a study of vaccination effects on CD4 cells after COVID-19. Germline CDR1 is SGHRS and CDR2 is YFSETQ. V was cut by 0 bases and J by 7 bases, with 5 bases left in between. The CDR3 extends over 12 amino acids.

Notes on the study in general: There was only 1 of 255 vaccine-induced clones in healthy vaccinees that cross-reacted with common cold coronaviruses. Clones that were induced by infection or by vaccine showed marked contraction late after vaccination.

The chain employs TRBV5-1 and TRBJ2-1; D ambiguous. The sequence came from a human donor who received a COVID-19 vaccine. The starting material was CD4+ T cells from PBMCs cultured with HCoV-229E spike peptides, obtained after COVID-19 vaccination. This CDR3 is CASSLAKNEQFF. For the CDR3, the DNA is TGCGCCAGCAGCTTGGCCAAGAATGAGCAGTTCTTC.